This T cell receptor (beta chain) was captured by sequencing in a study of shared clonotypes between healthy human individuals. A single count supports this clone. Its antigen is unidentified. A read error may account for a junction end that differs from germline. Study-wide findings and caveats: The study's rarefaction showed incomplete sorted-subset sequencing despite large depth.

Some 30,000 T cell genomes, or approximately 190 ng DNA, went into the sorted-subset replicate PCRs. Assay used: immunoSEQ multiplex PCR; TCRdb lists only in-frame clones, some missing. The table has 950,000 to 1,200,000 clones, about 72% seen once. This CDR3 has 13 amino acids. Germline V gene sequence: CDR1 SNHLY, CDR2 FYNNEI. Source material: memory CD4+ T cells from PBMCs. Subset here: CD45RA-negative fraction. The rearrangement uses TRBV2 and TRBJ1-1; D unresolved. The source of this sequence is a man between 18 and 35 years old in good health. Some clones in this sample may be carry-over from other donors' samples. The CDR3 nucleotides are TGTACCAGCACCCAACAGCCGAACACTGAAGCTTTCTTT. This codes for CTSTQQPNTEAFF.